Listed here is a single TCR beta chain. Its antigen is currently unknown. From germline, CDR1 is LGHNA and CDR2 YSLEER. Trimming left V 2 bases short and J 3 bases short, with 11 bases between. The CDR3 is 15 amino acids. Each donor supplied approximately 10 milliliters of peripheral blood. The use of a sample-barcoded 5' primer and a J-beta primer mix characterized a second PCR of roughly 6 to 11 cycles. MiXCR, run by TCRdb on the 5' RACE reads, gives a single entry per CDR3 protein. The table lists hundreds of thousands of distinct CDR3 sequences, around 49% of them singletons, with 30% to 35% in the top ten. The sample originates from a study of blood T cells in healthy people across ages. The wider study: The template switching approach captured approximately one barcoded beta molecule for every two T cells.

Findings of the study overall: Among long-lived donors, naive CD4+ cells were more numerous and diversity higher than in aged donors. Diversity estimates from one million T cells were considered underestimates.

The source material was blood. V and J are TRBV4-3 and TRBJ2-1; a possible D gene is TRBD2 (6 bases). The sequence was obtained from an older woman in good health. This chain's CDR3 is CASSQQRVSYNEQFF. Written as DNA, the CDR3 is TGCGCCAGCAGCCAACAGCGGGTAAGCTACAATGAGCAGTTCTTC.